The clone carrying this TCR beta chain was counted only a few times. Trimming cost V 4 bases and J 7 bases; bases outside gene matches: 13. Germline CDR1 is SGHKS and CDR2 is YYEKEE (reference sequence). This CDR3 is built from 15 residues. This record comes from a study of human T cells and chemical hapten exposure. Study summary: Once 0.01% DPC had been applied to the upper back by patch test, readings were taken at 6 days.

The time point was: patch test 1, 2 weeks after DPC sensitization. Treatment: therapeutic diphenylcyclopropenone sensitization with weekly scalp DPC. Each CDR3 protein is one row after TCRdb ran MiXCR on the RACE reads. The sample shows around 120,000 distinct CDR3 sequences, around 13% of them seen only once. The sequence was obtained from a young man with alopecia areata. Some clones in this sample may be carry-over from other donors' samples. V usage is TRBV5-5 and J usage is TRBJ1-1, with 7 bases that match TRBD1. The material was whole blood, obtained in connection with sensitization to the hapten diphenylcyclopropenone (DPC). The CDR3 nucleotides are TGTGCCAGCAGCGACGGGACAGAAATCGACCTTGAAGCTTTCTTT. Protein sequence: CASSDGTEIDLEAFF.